A single sample gave rise to the 24 T cell receptor beta chains below, sequenced in a study of shared clonotypes between healthy human individuals. Clones were read by immunoSEQ multiplex PCR, and TCRdb kept only the in-frame ones, dropping some. This table has about 480,000 clones, 79% appearing once. The sample was PBMCs. The source of these receptors is a middle-aged woman in good health. Some clones in this sample may be carry-over from other donors' samples.

DNA of the CDR3: TGTGCCAGCAGTCCACCGGATAGGGATACGCAGTATTTT. As protein: CASSPPDRDTQYF. This sequence joins TRBV28 and TRBJ2-3; the D is unclear. Germline V gene data show CDR1 as MDHEN and CDR2 as SYDVKM. Trimming removed 5 bases from V and 6 bases from J, with 12 bases in between. CDR3 length: 13 residues.

The V gene is TRBV30, the J gene TRBJ2-5; the D gene could be TRBD1 or TRBD2 (5 bases each). CDR1 GTSNPN and CDR2 SVGIG come from the germline V gene (reference sequence). This CDR3 contains 13 residues. Trimming removed 1 base at V and 0 bases at J, with 6 bases between. Written as DNA, the CDR3 is TGTGCCTGGAGTGGGGGGTACCAAGAGACCCAGTACTTC. Translated: CAWSGGYQETQYF.

The CDR3 sequence is CASSLDGGLVRTQYF. CDR3 DNA sequence: TGTGCCAGCAGCTTAGATGGGGGACTAGTGCGGACCCAGTACTTC. The chain carries TRBV7-9 and TRBJ2-5; 8 bases are a match to TRBD2. With V trimmed by 1 base and J by 7 bases, 8 bases remained unmatched. Germline V lookup: CDR1 SEHNR, CDR2 FQNEAQ (reference sequence). The CDR3 sequence is 15 residues long.

This chain joins TRBV9 and TRBJ2-5, with D possibly matching TRBD1 (5 bases). Looked up from germline, CDR1 is SGDLS and CDR2 is YYNGEE. V was shortened by 2 bases and J by 3 bases, with 8 bases between the two germline ends. The CDR3 is 13 residues long. The CDR3, as DNA: TGTGCCAGCAGCGTGGGGCTAGAAGAGACCCAGTACTTC. It encodes CASSVGLEETQYF.

The chain links TRBV18 to TRBJ2-7, with TRBD1 matching over 7 bases. The germline V gene encodes CDR1 KGHSH and CDR2 LQKENI. CDR3 length: 14 amino acids. The trim removed 6 bases at V and 3 bases at J, leaving 8 bases unmatched. The CDR3 coding sequence is TGTGCCAGCTCTCTCTCAGGGGGTAACTACGAGCAGTACTTC. Protein product: CASSLSGGNYEQYF. Together with reference TRBV18 and TRBJ2-7, the CDR3 gives the full variable domain: NAGVMQNPRHLVRRRGQEARLRCSPMKGHSHVYWYRQLPEEGLKFMVYLQKENIIDESGMPKERFSAEFPKEGPSILRIQQVVRGDSAAYFCASSLSGGNYEQYFGPGTRLTVT.

The chain couples TRBV28 to TRBJ1-5, with D unresolved. This CDR3 has 16 amino acids. V lost 7 bases to trimming and J lost 0 bases, with 16 bases between them. Per the germline V gene, CDR1 is MDHEN and CDR2 is SYDVKM. The CDR3 nucleotides are TGTGCCAGCAAACCGGGCTGGGTATATAGCAATCAGCCCCAGCATTTT. It yields the protein CASKPGWVYSNQPQHF.

The V gene is TRBV7-2, the J gene TRBJ2-1, with D perhaps TRBD1 (5 bases). This CDR3 has 14 amino acids. Germline CDR1 is SGHTA and CDR2 is FQGNSA. Trimming left V 5 bases short and J 1 base short, with 9 bases between. CDR3 sequence: CASSQDSSYNEQFF. The CDR3 DNA follows: TGTGCCAGCAGCCAAGACAGTTCCTACAATGAGCAGTTCTTC.

The chain carries TRBV10-3 and TRBJ2-2; TRBD2 aligns across 12 bases. CDR1 is ENHRY and CDR2 is SYGVKD in the germline V gene. The junction had 10 bases not matched to a gene; V was cut back by 9 bases and J by 5 bases. There are 16 residues in the CDR3. In nucleotides, the CDR3 is TGTGCCATTTTCCCCGGACTAGCGGGAAGTACCGGGGAGCTGTTTTTT. Translated, it gives CAIFPGLAGSTGELFF.

The rearrangement joins TRBV4-2 to TRBJ1-3; TRBD1 aligns across 8 bases. Germline V CDR1 and CDR2: LGHNA, YNFKEQ. J lost 3 bases, V lost 4 bases, and 5 bases had no gene match. The CDR3 sequence is 15 residues long. CDR3 bases: TGTGCCAGCAGCCCCGACAGGGGAGGTGGAAACACCATATATTTT. It yields the protein CASSPDRGGGNTIYF.

The CDR3 bases are TGTGCCAGCAGTCTCCCGACTAGCGGGGGATTCCAGTTCTTC. Translating it yields CASSLPTSGGFQFF. The rearrangement links TRBV27 to TRBJ2-1; the match to TRBD2 covers 12 bases. Germline V CDR1 and CDR2: MNHEY, SMNVEV (reference sequence). The ends lost 5 bases at V and 13 bases at J; junction bases unmatched: 9. The CDR3 runs to 14 residues.

The CDR3 coding sequence is TGTGCCAGCTCTGGAGGGCTCCCGCCAGATACGCAGTATTTT. Its translation is CASSGGLPPDTQYF. This chain uses TRBV6-6 with TRBJ2-3; TRBD2 is a possible D gene (6 bases). The V end was cut by 8 bases, the J end by 4 bases, with 16 bases between. The germline gives CDR1 MNHNY, CDR2 SVGAGI (reference sequence). CDR3 length: 14 amino acids.

J is TRBJ1-1 and V is TRBV5-1; maybe TRBD1 (5 bases). Germline values: CDR1 SGHRS, CDR2 YFSETQ. CDR3 size: 13 residues. Trimming took off 4 bases at V and 5 bases at J, with 12 bases between the two ends. The CDR3: CASSPGEGTEAFF. In DNA, the CDR3 is TGCGCCAGCAGCCCGGGGGAAGGAACTGAAGCTTTCTTT.

The CDR3 is CASSVMNTEAFF. The CDR3 DNA sequence: TGTGCCAGCAGTGTAATGAACACTGAAGCTTTCTTT. The chain combines TRBV2 with TRBJ1-1; D is undetermined. The CDR3 totals 12 residues. Germline V gene data show CDR1 as SNHLY and CDR2 as FYNNEI. The V gene lost 4 bases and the J gene lost 0 bases, with 3 bases spanning the gap.

This chain connects TRBV5-6 to TRBJ2-5; the match to TRBD1 covers 8 bases. The J call is uncertain, as TRBJ2-7 better fits the DNA end. Looked up from germline, CDR1 is SGHDT and CDR2 is YYEEEE. CDR3 length equals 14 residues. The DNA for the CDR3 is TGTGCCAGCAGCTCCTACAGGGGGGCCTACGAGCAGTACTTC. Protein: CASSSYRGAYEQYF.

The chain links TRBV2 to TRBJ2-3; TRBD2 aligns across 8 bases. Germline CDR1 and CDR2: SNHLY and FYNNEI. This CDR3 has 16 amino acids. V dropped 3 bases and J dropped 5; count of bases not matched to a gene: 10. The CDR3 loop reads CASSEGLLAGIDTQYF. The DNA of the CDR3 is TGTGCCAGCAGTGAGGGATTGTTAGCGGGAATAGATACGCAGTATTTT.

This clone was recorded only once. The chain links TRBV29-1 to TRBJ1-2; TRBD1 is a possible D gene (6 bases). From germline, CDR1 is SQVTM and CDR2 ANQGSEA. Trimming took 7 bases from V and 6 from J, leaving 21 bases between them. The CDR3 loop spans 14 amino acids. The CDR3 sequence is CSDGGATGDNGYTF. CDR3 DNA sequence: TGCAGCGACGGGGGTGCAACGGGGGACAATGGCTACACCTTC. Full variable domain (remainder filled in from reference TRBV29-1 and TRBJ1-2): SAVISQKPSRDICQRGTSLTIQCQVDSQVTMMFWYRQQPGQSLTLIATANQGSEATYESGFVIDKFPISRPNLTFSTLTVSNMSPEDSSIYLCSDGGATGDNGYTFGSGTRLTVV.

A single count supports this clone. The V gene is TRBV28, the J gene TRBJ2-5; D ambiguous. The V end was cut by 5 bases, the J end by 1 base, with 8 bases between. The CDR3 sequence is 13 residues long. Germline loops: CDR1 MDHEN, CDR2 SYDVKM. The CDR3 reads CASSPRIQETQYF. In nucleotides, the CDR3 is TGTGCCAGCAGTCCCCGGATCCAAGAGACCCAGTACTTC.

This clone was observed many times. The V call is TRBV15, the J call TRBJ2-7, with TRBD1 matching 8 bases. With V trimmed by 0 bases and J by 6 bases, 10 bases remained unmatched. CDR1 is LNHNV, CDR2 YYDKDF, per germline (reference sequence). CDR3 length: 16 residues. CDR3 loop: CATSRDRGRDSIEQYF. The CDR3 DNA reads TGTGCCACCAGCAGAGACAGGGGGCGCGACTCTATCGAGCAGTACTTC.

V and J are TRBV10-3 and TRBJ2-5; weak D call: TRBD1 (6 bases). The CDR3 runs to 13 residues. Trimming pared 3 bases from V and 11 bases from J, leaving 16 bases between. Germline CDR1 reads ENHRY; CDR2 reads SYGVKD. The CDR3 loop reads CAISDPTGGEQYF. As DNA, the CDR3 is TGTGCCATCAGTGACCCGACAGGTGGGGAGCAGTACTTC.

A remark on this clone: In the same sample, other DNA sequences code for this CDR3. V usage is TRBV7-3 and J usage is TRBJ2-2, with D uncertain. Looked up from germline, CDR1 is SGHTA and CDR2 is FQGTGA. This CDR3 has 15 amino acids. Trimming took off 1 base at V and 0 bases at J, with 6 bases between the two ends. CDR3 residues: CASSLSGPNTGELFF. The CDR3 coding sequence is TGTGCCAGCAGCTTAAGCGGCCCGAACACCGGGGAGCTGTTTTTT.

The chain is built from TRBV27 and TRBJ2-3, with 12 bases matching TRBD2. The CDR3 length is 14 residues. J gave up 7 bases and V 5 bases, and 4 bases lay outside the gene matches. Germline CDR1 reads MNHEY; CDR2 reads SMNVEV (reference sequence). DNA of the CDR3: TGTGCCAGCAGTCAAGGGACTAGCGGGTATACGCAGTATTTT. Protein product: CASSQGTSGYTQYF.

The sample holds one count of this clone. The chain couples TRBV25-1 to TRBJ1-4, with unresolved D. V gave up 5 bases and J gave up 6 bases, with 10 bases separating them. Germline CDR1 reads MGHDK; CDR2 reads SYGVNS. This CDR3 comprises 13 residues. The CDR3 loop is CASSNVGHEKLFF. The DNA for the CDR3 is TGTGCCAGCAGTAATGTAGGGCATGAAAAACTGTTTTTT. Combining the CDR3 with reference TRBV25-1 and TRBJ1-4 gives the whole variable domain EADIYQTPRYLVIGTGKKITLECSQTMGHDKMYWYQQDPGMELHLIHYSYGVNSTEKGDLSSESTVSRIRTEHFPLTLESARPSHTSQYLCASSNVGHEKLFFGSGTQLSVL.

The J gene is TRBJ2-5, the V gene TRBV5-1; the match to TRBD1 covers 12 bases. With 1 base clipped from V and 4 bases from J, the junction kept 11 bases outside the gene matches. This CDR3 region has 18 residues. The V gene's germline CDR1 is SGHRS and CDR2 YFSETQ. The CDR3 DNA sequence: TGCGCCAGCAGCTTGCCCCTGGGACAGGGGGCATTCGGAGAGACCCAGTACTTC. Translated, it gives CASSLPLGQGAFGETQYF.

As regards this clone: The sample carries other DNA sequences with the same CDR3. The gene calls are TRBV7-9 and TRBJ2-7; D is unresolved. With 6 bases removed from V and 1 base from J, the gap between germline ends came to 7 bases. The CDR3 runs 12 residues. Germline CDR1 SEHNR, CDR2 FQNEAQ (reference sequence). CDR3 sequence reads: CASSLGSYEQYF. CDR3 DNA sequence: TGTGCCAGCAGTTTGGGTTCCTACGAGCAGTACTTC.